This T cell receptor (beta chain) was sequenced in a study of chemoradiotherapy in HPV16-positive cancers. The data were produced by immunoSEQ multiplex PCR, yet TCRdb's version contains in-frame clones alone and is incomplete. This table holds 5,000 to 5,500 clones, around 84% found once. Germline CDR1 and CDR2: SGHRS and YFSETQ. Losses at the gene ends were 4 bases for V and 2 bases for J; bases not matched to a gene: 8. CDR3 length: 15 residues. This material was acquired from a patient who underwent chemoradiotherapy. The sequence was obtained from a human donor with HPV-associated anogenital cancer. The rearrangement links TRBV5-1 to TRBJ2-5; 7 positions match TRBD2. In DNA form, the CDR3 reads TGCGCCAGCAGCCCACAAGGGACTATTCAAGAGACCCAGTACTTC. Translated: CASSPQGTIQETQYF.